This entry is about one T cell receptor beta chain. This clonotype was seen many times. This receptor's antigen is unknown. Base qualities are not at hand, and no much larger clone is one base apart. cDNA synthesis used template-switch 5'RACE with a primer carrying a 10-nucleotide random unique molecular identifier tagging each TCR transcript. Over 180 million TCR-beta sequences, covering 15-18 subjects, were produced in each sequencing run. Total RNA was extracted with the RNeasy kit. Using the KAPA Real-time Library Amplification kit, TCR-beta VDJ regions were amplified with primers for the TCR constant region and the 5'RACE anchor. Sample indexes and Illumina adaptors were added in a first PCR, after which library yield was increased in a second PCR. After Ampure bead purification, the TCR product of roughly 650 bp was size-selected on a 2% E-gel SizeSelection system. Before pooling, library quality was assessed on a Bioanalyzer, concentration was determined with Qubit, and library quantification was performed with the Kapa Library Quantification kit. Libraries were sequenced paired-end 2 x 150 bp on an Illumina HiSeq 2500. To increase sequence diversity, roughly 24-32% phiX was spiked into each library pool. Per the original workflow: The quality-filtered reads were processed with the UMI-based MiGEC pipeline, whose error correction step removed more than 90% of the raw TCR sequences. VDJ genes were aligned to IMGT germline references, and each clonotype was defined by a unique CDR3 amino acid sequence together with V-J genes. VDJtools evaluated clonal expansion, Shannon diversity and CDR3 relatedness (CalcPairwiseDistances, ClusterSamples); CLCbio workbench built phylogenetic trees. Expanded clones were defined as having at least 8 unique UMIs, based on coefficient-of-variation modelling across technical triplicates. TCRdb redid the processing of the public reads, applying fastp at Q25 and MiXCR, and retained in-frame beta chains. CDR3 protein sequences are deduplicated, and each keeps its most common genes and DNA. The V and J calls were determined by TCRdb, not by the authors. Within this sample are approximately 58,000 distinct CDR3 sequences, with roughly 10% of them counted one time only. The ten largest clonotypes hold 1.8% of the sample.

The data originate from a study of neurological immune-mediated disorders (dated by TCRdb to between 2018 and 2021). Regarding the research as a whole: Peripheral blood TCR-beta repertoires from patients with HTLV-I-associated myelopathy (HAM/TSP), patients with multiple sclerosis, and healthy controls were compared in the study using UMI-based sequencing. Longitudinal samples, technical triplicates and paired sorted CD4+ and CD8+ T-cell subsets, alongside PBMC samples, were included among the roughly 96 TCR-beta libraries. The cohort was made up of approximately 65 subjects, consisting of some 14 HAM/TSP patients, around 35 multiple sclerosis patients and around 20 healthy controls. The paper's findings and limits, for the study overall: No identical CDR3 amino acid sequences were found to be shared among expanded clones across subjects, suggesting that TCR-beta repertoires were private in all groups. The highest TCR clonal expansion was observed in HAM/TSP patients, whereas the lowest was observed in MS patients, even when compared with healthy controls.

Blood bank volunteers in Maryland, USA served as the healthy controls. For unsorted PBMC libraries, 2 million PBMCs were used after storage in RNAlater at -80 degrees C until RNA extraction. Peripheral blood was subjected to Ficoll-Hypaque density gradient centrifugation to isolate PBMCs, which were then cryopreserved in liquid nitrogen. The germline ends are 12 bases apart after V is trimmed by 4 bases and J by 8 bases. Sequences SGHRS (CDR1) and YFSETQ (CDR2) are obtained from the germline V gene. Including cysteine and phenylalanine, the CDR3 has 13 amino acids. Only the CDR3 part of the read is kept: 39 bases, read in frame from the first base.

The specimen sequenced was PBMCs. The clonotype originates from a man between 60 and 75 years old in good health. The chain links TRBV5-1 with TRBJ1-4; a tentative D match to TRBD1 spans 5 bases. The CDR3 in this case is CASSPIPGEKLFF. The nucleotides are TGCGCCAGCAGCCCCATCCCAGGGGAAAAACTGTTTTTT.